Presented here are 26 T cell receptor beta chains from one specimen sequenced in a study of regulatory T cells in long-lasting Graves disease. CDR3 regions were amplified by Arm-PCR using iRepertoire HTBI primers to build TCR beta libraries. TCRdb reprocessed the multiplex PCR reads via MiXCR and lists one record per CDR3 protein. Of 650,000 to 700,000 distinct CDR3 sequences listed, around 32% are singletons. Specified time point: persistent/refractory GD, antithyroid drugs over 5 years with positive TRAb. PBMCs provided the RNA from which the TCR library was made. The sample was peripheral blood mononuclear cells (PBMCs), taken when the disease was refractory, from a patient treated with antithyroid drugs. These receptors came from a female donor with Graves disease.

This clonotype was counted ten times or more. This chain links TRBV30 with TRBJ2-5; 9 nucleotides align to TRBD1. J lost 5 bases, V lost 3 bases, and 4 bases had no gene match. CDR1 and CDR2 (germline): GTSNPN, SVGIG (reference sequence). The CDR3 covers 13 residues. CDR3 residues: CAWRGQGRETQYF. The CDR3 bases are TGTGCCTGGAGGGGACAGGGACGGGAGACCCAGTACTTC.

This clonotype was seen only once. The chain uses TRBV5-1 and TRBJ2-7; possible D gene TRBD1, 6 bases. The CDR3 has 14 residues. Trimming removed 1 base at V and 7 bases at J, with 15 bases between. Per germline, CDR1 SGHRS and CDR2 YFSETQ. CDR3 in amino acids: CASSLLQGSLEQYF. The DNA for the CDR3 is TGCGCCAGCAGCTTGTTACAGGGAAGTCTGGAGCAGTACTTC.

The chain carries TRBV28 and TRBJ1-2, with 7 nucleotides matching TRBD1. The germline V gene has CDR1 MDHEN and CDR2 SYDVKM. The CDR3 consists of 14 residues. The V and J ends lost 5 bases and 6 bases, in that order; junction bases with no gene match: 9. CDR3: CASSATGLIDGYTF. The CDR3 DNA reads TGTGCCAGCAGTGCGACAGGGCTAATCGATGGCTACACCTTC.

This clonotype has a count of ten or more. The rearrangement joins TRBV11-2 to TRBJ1-2; D not resolved. The CDR3 has 12 amino acids. V shed 1 base and J shed 7 bases, with 7 bases lying between them. Per the germline V gene, CDR1 is SGHAT and CDR2 is FQNNGV. CDR3 DNA: TGTGCCAGCAGCTTAGGAGGGCCTGGCTACACCTTC. Protein sequence: CASSLGGPGYTF. The whole variable domain, filled in from reference TRBV11-2 and TRBJ1-2, reads EAGVAQSPRYKIIEKRQSVAFWCNPISGHATLYWYQQILGQGPKLLIQFQNNGVVDDSQLPKDRFSAERLKGVDSTLKIQPAKLEDSAVYLCASSLGGPGYTFGSGTRLTVV.

CDR3 region: CSARALAGGPGEQYF. The CDR3 DNA sequence: TGCAGTGCTAGAGCACTAGCGGGAGGGCCAGGGGAGCAGTACTTC. This rearrangement joins TRBV20-1 to TRBJ2-7, with 13 bases identical to TRBD2. The V gene end was trimmed by 1 base and the J gene end by 7 bases; junction bases not matched to a gene: 7. The CDR3 consists of 15 residues. Germline CDR1 and CDR2: DFQATT and SNEGSKA (reference sequence).

The chain couples TRBV5-4 to TRBJ2-4; TRBD2 is a possible D gene (6 bases). V lost 5 bases, J lost 0 bases, and 9 bases lay in between. Germline V CDR1 and CDR2: SGHNT, YYREEE (reference sequence). CDR3 length: 14 amino acids. CDR3 nucleotides: TGTGCCAGCAGACAAGCGGGAGCCAAAAACATTCAGTACTTC. Its translation is CASRQAGAKNIQYF.

The chain has TRBV20-1 and TRBJ1-5, with a weak D call TRBD1 (5 bases). Germline CDR1 is DFQATT and CDR2 is SNEGSKA (reference sequence). Trimming took off 3 bases at V and 4 bases at J, with 16 bases between the two ends. The CDR3 is made up of 15 amino acids. CDR3 region: CSASASRGGNQPQHF. DNA of the CDR3: TGCAGTGCTAGTGCCTCAAGGGGAGGTAATCAGCCCCAGCATTTT.

This clonotype was counted a few times. The gene calls are TRBV28 and TRBJ1-4, with 8 bases matching TRBD1. Unmatched junction bases numbered 9, after V lost 5 bases and J lost 7 bases. Germline-derived CDR1 and CDR2 are MDHEN and SYDVKM. The CDR3 is 15 amino acids. The CDR3 DNA reads TGTGCCAGCAGTCGAAGGACAGGGTGGGGTGAAAAACTGTTTTTT. This translates into CASSRRTGWGEKLFF.

Of note for this clonotype: The CDR3 ends on some other residue instead of the conserved phenylalanine or tryptophan, so this is likely a read error. This rearrangement joins TRBV6-1 to TRBJ1-5, with D hard to call. Germline CDR1 and CDR2: MNHNS and SASEGT. The length of the CDR3 is 16 residues. V was trimmed by 0 bases and J by 3 bases, leaving 12 bases between them. The CDR3 sequence is CASSEAGRMNNQPQHL. The DNA for the CDR3 is TGTGCCAGCAGTGAAGCTGGGAGAATGAACAATCAGCCCCAGCATCTT.

This clonotype was observed a handful of times. The chain couples TRBV20-1 to TRBJ1-4; D is undetermined. V shed 6 bases and J shed 0 bases, with 8 bases lying between them. The CDR3 has 13 amino acids. Germline assignment: CDR1 DFQATT and CDR2 SNEGSKA (reference sequence). The CDR3 here is CSAEQTTNEKLFF. CDR3 coding DNA: TGCAGTGCCGAACAGACAACTAATGAAAAACTGTTTTTT.

This clonotype was seen only a few times. The rearrangement uses TRBV6-1 and TRBJ2-7, with TRBD2 matching over 8 bases. The CDR3 covers 13 residues. Germline V CDR1 and CDR2: MNHNS, SASEGT. Losses at the gene ends were 10 bases for V and 5 bases for J; bases not matched to a gene: 10. The CDR3 region has the DNA TGTGCCACGGGGGGGACAATGCGAGACGAGCAGTACTTC. Protein: CATGGTMRDEQYF.

V and J are TRBV30 and TRBJ1-1; D might be TRBD1 (5 bases). Between the trimmed V and J ends, which lost 2 bases and 0 bases, there was a span of 16 bases. The CDR3 covers 16 residues. Germline V gives CDR1 GTSNPN, CDR2 SVGIG (reference sequence). DNA for the CDR3: TGTGCCTGGAGTTTACCCAGGACACTTATGAACACTGAAGCTTTCTTT. Translation gives CAWSLPRTLMNTEAFF.

Concerning this clonotype: Given a much more abundant clone one base away, this may be a read error. The gene calls are TRBV6-1 and TRBJ1-4; D remains ambiguous. The V end was cut by 1 base, the J end by 0 bases, with 9 bases between. CDR3 length equals 16 residues. Germline CDR1 reads MNHNS; CDR2 reads SASEGT. The CDR3 reads CASSEGALATNEKLFF. CDR3 DNA: TGTGCCAGCAGTGAAGGTGCCCTTGCAACTAATGAAAAACTGTTTTTT.

There are a few counts of this clonotype. The chain has TRBV9 and TRBJ2-5; D call uncertain. The CDR3 runs 16 residues. The germline CDR1 and CDR2 sequences are SGDLS and YYNGEE. V shed 0 bases and J shed 5 bases, with 17 bases lying between them. The CDR3 is CASSVAAARSEETQYF. DNA for the CDR3: TGTGCCAGCAGCGTAGCTGCGGCACGGTCAGAGGAGACCCAGTACTTC.

This clonotype was counted a few times. V is TRBV9 and J is TRBJ1-2; D is possibly TRBD1 (6 bases). Germline loops: CDR1 SGDLS, CDR2 YYNGEE. The CDR3 extends over 14 amino acids. The V gene lost 4 bases and the J gene lost 3 bases, with 13 bases spanning the gap. CDR3 amino acids: CASSPTGRYYGYTF. The CDR3, as DNA: TGTGCCAGCAGCCCCACAGGGAGGTACTATGGCTACACCTTC. Complete variable domain (other parts from reference TRBV9 and TRBJ1-2): DSGVTQTPKHLITATGQRVTLRCSPRSGDLSVYWYQQSLDQGLQFLIQYYNGEERAKGNILERFSAQQFPDLHSELNLSSLELGDSALYFCASSPTGRYYGYTFGSGTRLTVV.

This chain links TRBV7-2 with TRBJ2-7; 10 bases are shared with TRBD2. The CDR3 contains 15 residues. From germline, CDR1 is SGHTA and CDR2 FQGNSA. Trimming at V came to 2 bases and at J to 2 bases, leaving 3 bases not matched to a gene. Here the CDR3 DNA reads TGTGCCAGCAGCTTATGGGGGACTAGCGCCTACGAGCAGTACTTC. Its protein is CASSLWGTSAYEQYF.

Details on this clonotype: Just one base apart from a much larger clone, this may be a read error. The rearrangement joins TRBV12-3 or TRBV12-4 to TRBJ2-2, with TRBD1 identical over 9 bases. The CDR3 spans 16 residues. The CDR3, as DNA: TGTGCCAGCAGTAAAACAGGGGGCATCAGCACCGGGGAGCTGCTTTTT. Encoded protein: CASSKTGGISTGELLF.

The chain carries TRBV6-1 and TRBJ1-4; no reliable D call. With 6 bases removed from V and 0 bases from J, the gap between germline ends came to 11 bases. Looked up from germline, CDR1 is MNHNS and CDR2 is SASEGT. The CDR3 is 15 residues long. Here the CDR3 reads CASSRGGATNEKLFF. The CDR3 DNA is TGTGCCAGCAGCCGGGGTGGGGCAACTAATGAAAAACTGTTTTTT.

This clonotype was observed a handful of times. V gene TRBV11-2 combines with J gene TRBJ2-5; the D gene is possibly TRBD1 (7 bases). The V end lost 0 bases, the J end lost 5 bases, and 13 bases lay between the germline ends. In germline, CDR1 is SGHAT, CDR2 FQNNGV. This CDR3 spans 15 amino acids. The CDR3 sequence is CASSLDPGGWETQYF. The CDR3 nucleotides are TGTGCCAGCAGCTTAGATCCAGGGGGGTGGGAGACCCAGTACTTC.

This clonotype appeared a few times. The genes are TRBV6-2 or TRBV6-3 and TRBJ2-7; 7 bases line up with TRBD1. The CDR3 loop spans 14 amino acids. Losses at the gene ends were 6 bases for V and 2 bases for J; bases not matched to a gene: 7. CDR1 and CDR2 (germline): MNHEY, SVGEGT. DNA of the CDR3: TGTGCCAGCAGCCCGGACAGGAAGACCTACGAGCAGTACTTC. Amino acid sequence: CASSPDRKTYEQYF.

The V and J genes are TRBV19 and TRBJ1-2; 9 bases fit TRBD1. Trimming cost V 6 bases and J 3 bases; bases outside gene matches: 11. The CDR3 length is 16 residues. The germline V gene encodes CDR1 LNHDA and CDR2 SQIVND (reference sequence). CDR3 protein: CASSPGQGYPHYGYTF. The CDR3 DNA reads as TGTGCCAGTAGCCCGGGACAGGGTTATCCTCACTATGGCTACACCTTC.

The chain carries TRBV5-1 and TRBJ1-5, with no clear D. The germline V and J ends were trimmed by 0 bases and 7 bases, with 14 bases remaining between them. The CDR3 loop spans 15 amino acids. The germline gives CDR1 SGHRS, CDR2 YFSETQ. CDR3 DNA sequence: TGCGCCAGCAGCTTGGGAGGGATGGGGAACCAGCCCCAGCATTTT. Encoded protein: CASSLGGMGNQPQHF.

CDR3 loop: CASSTQTGITEAFF. The CDR3 DNA sequence: TGTGCCAGCTCCACCCAAACAGGGATCACTGAAGCTTTCTTT. The chain uses TRBV18 and TRBJ1-1; D is perhaps TRBD1 (6 bases). The CDR3 covers 14 residues. Germline assignment: CDR1 KGHSH and CDR2 LQKENI. With 6 bases removed from V and 4 bases from J, the gap between germline ends came to 15 bases.

This clonotype was seen repeatedly, ten times or more. The chain uses TRBV20-1 and TRBJ2-7, with D maybe TRBD2 (6 bases). Germline V gene data show CDR1 as DFQATT and CDR2 as SNEGSKA (reference sequence). V was shortened by 4 bases and J by 3 bases, with 16 bases between the two germline ends. This CDR3 has 14 residues. This CDR3 reads CSATDPGGDYEQYF. The DNA of the CDR3 is TGCAGTGCTACCGACCCAGGCGGGGACTACGAGCAGTACTTC.

There are a few counts of this clonotype. The chain couples TRBV29-1 to TRBJ1-1; 9 bases align to TRBD1. Trimming took 6 bases from V and 4 from J; bases not matched to a gene: 9. Per germline, CDR1 SQVTM and CDR2 ANQGSEA. This CDR3 contains 14 residues. The CDR3 nucleotides are TGCAGCGTATTGGACAGGGGATTGAGCACTGAAGCTTTCTTT. Translating it yields CSVLDRGLSTEAFF.

The sample holds a few counts of this clonotype. The chain couples TRBV6-5 to TRBJ2-2; D possibly uses TRBD1 or TRBD2 (5 bases each). Trimming shortened V by 0 bases and J by 7 bases, and 18 bases separated the two germline ends. The germline V gene encodes CDR1 MNHEY and CDR2 SVGAGI. This CDR3 region has 17 residues. CDR3 DNA: TGTGCCAGCAGTTACTCGTCGGGACCCACCTCCGGCGGGGAGCTGTTTTTT. The encoded protein is CASSYSSGPTSGGELFF.